Below, 22 T cell receptor beta chains from the same sample are listed, as sequenced in a study of synovial regulatory T cells in juvenile arthritis. Sequencing used immunoSEQ multiplex PCR; TCRdb keeps in-frame clones, though not all of them. The sample data list just under 10,000 clones. Sequenced input: Treg cells from blood. The sample's subset: remaining (HLA-DR-negative) circulating blood Treg cells. The receptor set was obtained from a donor younger than 30 with juvenile idiopathic arthritis.

The V gene is TRBV4-1, the J gene TRBJ2-5; absent DNA, TCRdb's TRBD2 call cannot be checked. The CDR3 length is 19 residues. The entry carries no DNA sequence. Germline CDR1 is MGHRA and CDR2 is YSYEKL. This CDR3 is CASSQDTWTSGRIEETQYF.

The chain recombines TRBV4-1 with TRBJ2-1. The CDR3 covers 17 residues. This entry has no DNA. The germline CDR1 and CDR2 sequences are MGHRA and YSYEKL. CDR3 region: CASSLAPGRSSYNEQFF.

The rearrangement joins TRBV6-5 to TRBJ1-3; TCRdb's D gene call, TRBD1, goes unchecked for lack of DNA. The CDR3 runs 14 residues. DNA was not recorded. Germline V lookup: CDR1 MNHEY, CDR2 SVGAGI. The chain's CDR3 is CASRSTGTGNTIYF.

CDR3 sequence reads: CASRRGGVNEQFF. The gene calls are TRBV19 and TRBJ2-1; there is no DNA to check the TCRdb D call of TRBD2. Germline V gene lookup returns CDR1 LNHDA and CDR2 SQIVND (reference sequence). The CDR3 totals 13 residues. No DNA sequence was recorded.

The chain couples TRBV6-1 to TRBJ2-1; without DNA, the TCRdb call of TRBD2 cannot be checked. This CDR3 has 15 amino acids. No DNA is given. Germline CDR1 is MNHNS and CDR2 is SASEGT. The CDR3 is CARVGRGRGGNEQFF.

According to its frequency, this clone is medium-sized. This chain's CDR3 is CASSPKASGRTEQYF. The J gene is TRBJ2-7, the V gene TRBV18; the TCRdb call, TRBD2, lacks DNA for checking. This CDR3 comprises 15 residues. The record lacks a DNA sequence. Germline-derived CDR1 and CDR2 are KGHSH and LQKENI.

Measured by frequency, this clone is medium-sized. The rearrangement joins TRBV5-1 to TRBJ1-3; without DNA, the TCRdb call of TRBD1 cannot be checked. This CDR3 has 15 residues. No DNA is given. In germline, CDR1 is SGHRS, CDR2 YFSETQ. The CDR3 is CASSVGQFSGNTIYF.

The chain joins TRBV11-1 to TRBJ2-3; checking the TCRdb D call of TRBD2 is not possible without DNA. Germline lookup yields CDR1 SGHAT and CDR2 FQDESV (reference sequence). The CDR3 is made up of 16 amino acids. No DNA was logged. This CDR3 is CASTTPTSGSTDTQYF.

The rearrangement joins TRBV10-3 to TRBJ2-7; with no DNA, the TCRdb D assignment of TRBD1 cannot be verified. CDR3 size: 16 residues. This entry has no DNA. Germline loops: CDR1 ENHRY, CDR2 SYGVKD. CDR3 sequence reads: CAISESRDRGLGEQYF.

This chain links TRBV10-3 with TRBJ2-1; TCRdb indicates TRBD2, and absent DNA this call remains unverified. The CDR3 is made up of 20 amino acids. There is no recorded DNA. The germline CDR1 and CDR2 sequences are ENHRY and SYGVKD. CDR3 loop: CAISEGASGISSRSYNEQFF.

The chain is built from TRBV6-4 and TRBJ2-1. Germline V lookup: CDR1 MRHNA, CDR2 SNTAGT. The CDR3 sequence is 16 residues long. The record lacks a DNA sequence. CDR3 sequence: CASSDSMRGLRDEQFF.

The J gene is TRBJ2-1, the V gene TRBV9; TCRdb proposes TRBD1, but this gene call is untestable without DNA. This CDR3 region has 15 residues. A DNA sequence was not provided. From germline, CDR1 is SGDLS and CDR2 YYNGEE. CDR3 region: CASSLGQGAYNEQFF.

This chain joins TRBV18 and TRBJ1-2. This CDR3 spans 14 amino acids. The entry carries no DNA sequence. Germline CDR1 and CDR2: KGHSH and LQKENI. The CDR3 reads CASSPPTAVHGYTF. Full variable domain (remainder filled in from reference TRBV18 and TRBJ1-2): NAGVMQNPRHLVRRRGQEARLRCSPMKGHSHVYWYRQLPEEGLKFMVYLQKENIIDESGMPKERFSAEFPKEGPSILRIQQVVRGDSAAYFCASSPPTAVHGYTFGSGTRLTVV.

The chain joins TRBV4-1 to TRBJ1-4; TCRdb outputs TRBD1, but without DNA this stays unchecked. The CDR3 extends over 17 amino acids. DNA is not on record. Germline values: CDR1 MGHRA, CDR2 YSYEKL. The CDR3 loop is CASSQATTGARNEKLFF.

V gene TRBV11-2 combines with J gene TRBJ1-1; as DNA is missing, the TRBD1 call by TCRdb cannot be tested. This CDR3 spans 13 amino acids. The DNA is not on file. Germline V CDR1 and CDR2: SGHAT, FQNNGV. The CDR3 region is CASSFAVNTEAFF.

The V call is TRBV4-2, the J call TRBJ2-7. The CDR3 is 12 amino acids. Nucleotide data are not available. CDR1 is LGHNA and CDR2 is YNFKEQ in the germline V gene. The CDR3: CASSQGTYEQYF.

The J gene is TRBJ2-2, the V gene TRBV16; the TRBD2 assignment by TCRdb is unverifiable without DNA. The CDR3 spans 15 residues. No DNA is given. CDR1 is KGHSY and CDR2 is FQNENV in the germline V gene. The CDR3 spells CASSLLWGGTGELFF.

The chain carries TRBV6-1 and TRBJ1-1. Germline loops: CDR1 MNHNS, CDR2 SASEGT. The length of the CDR3 is 14 residues. No DNA is recorded. The CDR3 sequence: CASSVSGMNTEAFF.

This clone is labeled medium-sized (0.01 to 0.1%) based on frequency. The chain has TRBV5-1 and TRBJ2-1; checking the TCRdb D call of TRBD1 is not possible without DNA. The germline V gene encodes CDR1 SGHRS and CDR2 YFSETQ. CDR3 length: 14 amino acids. Nucleotide data are not available. CDR3 loop: CASSLQETYNEQFF.

This sequence joins TRBV19 and TRBJ2-7; no DNA is available, so the TRBD1 call from TCRdb remains unchecked. The CDR3 length is 14 residues. The nucleotide record is missing. CDR1 and CDR2 from the germline V gene are LNHDA and SQIVND (reference sequence). The CDR3 loop is CASSRDIHSYEQYF.

The rearrangement uses TRBV19 and TRBJ2-1; TCRdb lists TRBD2, though no DNA is available to test this call. CDR1 and CDR2 (germline): LNHDA, SQIVND (reference sequence). CDR3 length: 15 residues. Nucleotide data are not available. The CDR3 loop reads CASRVTSGSYNEQFF.

This chain links TRBV15 with TRBJ1-1. The germline V gene encodes CDR1 LNHNV and CDR2 YYDKDF (reference sequence). There are 15 residues in the CDR3. No DNA is given. The CDR3 loop reads CATSRDQVENTEAFF.